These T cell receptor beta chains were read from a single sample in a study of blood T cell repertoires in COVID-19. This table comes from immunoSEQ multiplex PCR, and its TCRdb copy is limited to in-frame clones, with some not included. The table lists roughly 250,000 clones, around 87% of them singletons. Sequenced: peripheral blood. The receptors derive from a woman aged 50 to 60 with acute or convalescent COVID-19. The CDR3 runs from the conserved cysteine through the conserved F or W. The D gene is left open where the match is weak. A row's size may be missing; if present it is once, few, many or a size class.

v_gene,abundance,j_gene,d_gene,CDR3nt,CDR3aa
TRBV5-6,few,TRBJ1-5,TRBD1,TGTGCCAGCAGCTCGACGGACAGGGGAGGACAGCCCCAGCATTTT,CASSSTDRGGQPQHF
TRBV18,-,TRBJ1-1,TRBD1,TGTGCCAGCTCACCACTAACGGGACAGCTGAACACTGAAGCTTTCTTT,CASSPLTGQLNTEAFF
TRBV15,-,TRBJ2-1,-,TGTGCCACCAGGGAATACCCCGGGACTTCGTACAATGAGCAGTTCTTC,CATREYPGTSYNEQFF
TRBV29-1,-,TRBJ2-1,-,TGCAGCTTCGTGCGGACAGAGGGTCAGTTCTTC,CSFVRTEGQFF
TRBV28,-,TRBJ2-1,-,TGTGCCAGCAGGGACAGCGGCCGTGTTTTTGAGCAGTTCTTC,CASRDSGRVFEQFF
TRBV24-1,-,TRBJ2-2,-,TGTGCCACCACGGACAGGAACACCGGGGAGCTGTTTTTT,CATTDRNTGELFF
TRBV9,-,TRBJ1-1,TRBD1,TGTGCCAGCAGCCCCAGGGGGATGGACACTGAAGCTTTCTTT,CASSPRGMDTEAFF
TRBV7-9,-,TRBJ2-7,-,TGTGCCAGCAGCTTAGCGTCGGGTCGAGGACTGACCTACGAGCAGTACTTC,CASSLASGRGLTYEQYF
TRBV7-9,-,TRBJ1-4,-,TGTGCCAGCAGCGTCCAGGTAGATGAAAAACTGTTTTTT,CASSVQVDEKLFF
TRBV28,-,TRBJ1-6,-,TGTGCCAGCAGCTCAGGGGTGTCCAATTCACCCCTCCACTTT,CASSSGVSNSPLHF
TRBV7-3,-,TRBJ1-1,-,TGTGCCAGCAGCTTAGAAGACAGGACTGAAGCTTTCTTT,CASSLEDRTEAFF
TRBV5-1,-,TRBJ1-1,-,TGCGCCAGCAGCTTGGCCGCGGGGCGGACTGAAGCTTTCTTT,CASSLAAGRTEAFF
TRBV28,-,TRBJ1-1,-,TGTGCCAGCAGTCCCGCACGACAGAACACTGAAGCTTTCTTT,CASSPARQNTEAFF
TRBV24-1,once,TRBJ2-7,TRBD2,TGTGCCACCAGTGACCCTAGCGGGAGTAGCTCCTACGAGCAGTACTTC,CATSDPSGSSSYEQYF